This is a list of T cell receptor beta chains from one sample in a study of beta chain features in type 1 diabetes. Sequenced by immunoSEQ multiplex PCR; TCRdb stores in-frame clones only, minus some. Altogether hundreds of thousands of clones are present, 15% to 17% being singletons, with the ten largest covering roughly 0.098%. Sequencing was carried out using naive CD4+ T cells from blood. These receptors originate from a man between 18 and 29 years old in good health. Each CDR3 is given with its conserved first and last residue. The order of the fields is V gene, D gene, clone size, J gene, CDR3 DNA, CDR3 protein. A D gene is named only where the DNA matches it firmly. Size is stated for part of the rows, as once, few or many counts, or as a class when the clone is expanded.

v_call: TRBV30; d_call: TRBD1; clone_size: few; j_call: TRBJ1-2; cdr3_nt: TGTGCCTGGAGTGTTCTACAGGGGGGTGGCTACACCTTC; cdr3_aa: CAWSVLQGGGYTF
v_call: TRBV29-1; d_call: -; clone_size: -; j_call: TRBJ2-4; cdr3_nt: TGCAGCGTTGCAGCGGGCCAGGACATTCAGTACTTC; cdr3_aa: CSVAAGQDIQYF
v_call: TRBV18; d_call: -; clone_size: -; j_call: TRBJ2-7; cdr3_nt: TGTGCCAGCTCACCCGGAAATGGGGCCGAGCAGTACTTC; cdr3_aa: CASSPGNGAEQYF
v_call: TRBV19; d_call: -; clone_size: few; j_call: TRBJ1-4; cdr3_nt: TGTGCCAGTAGATCCTACTCACGTGATGAAAAACTGTTTTTT; cdr3_aa: CASRSYSRDEKLFF
v_call: TRBV18; d_call: -; clone_size: few; j_call: TRBJ1-3; cdr3_nt: TGTGCCAGCTCACCGGGCCTTCGGGACTCTGGAAACACCATATATTTT; cdr3_aa: CASSPGLRDSGNTIYF
v_call: TRBV13; d_call: -; clone_size: -; j_call: TRBJ2-7; cdr3_nt: TGTGCCAGCGTCCTTTTGGGTTCCTACGAGCAGTACTTC; cdr3_aa: CASVLLGSYEQYF
v_call: TRBV4-2; d_call: TRBD2; clone_size: -; j_call: TRBJ2-1; cdr3_nt: TGTGCCAGCAGCCGAAGAGGCCCAAGCGGGGGGGCCGGCAATGAGCAGTTCTTC; cdr3_aa: CASSRRGPSGGAGNEQFF
v_call: TRBV5-5; d_call: TRBD2; clone_size: few; j_call: TRBJ2-3; cdr3_nt: TGTGCCAGCAGCTCGACTAGCGGGAGTGCAGATACGCAGTATTTT; cdr3_aa: CASSSTSGSADTQYF
v_call: TRBV27; d_call: -; clone_size: -; j_call: TRBJ1-1; cdr3_nt: TGTGCCAGCAAGACAACCCAGGGAACTCGGGGCACTGAAGCTTTCTTT; cdr3_aa: CASKTTQGTRGTEAFF
v_call: TRBV9; d_call: -; clone_size: -; j_call: TRBJ1-2; cdr3_nt: TGTGCCAGCAGCGTAGATGGAATCTATGGCTACACCTTC; cdr3_aa: CASSVDGIYGYTF
v_call: TRBV7-3; d_call: -; clone_size: few; j_call: TRBJ2-7; cdr3_nt: TGTGCCAGCAGCTTATCACCCGGCGGCCTATACGAGCAGTACTTC; cdr3_aa: CASSLSPGGLYEQYF
v_call: TRBV4-3; d_call: TRBD1; clone_size: few; j_call: TRBJ2-3; cdr3_nt: TGCGCCAGCAGCCATTGGGGACAGGGGGCATCAGATACGCAGTATTTT; cdr3_aa: CASSHWGQGASDTQYF
v_call: TRBV30; d_call: TRBD1; clone_size: -; j_call: TRBJ1-3; cdr3_nt: TGTGCGGGGGACAGGATCTCTGGAAACACCATATATTTT; cdr3_aa: CAGDRISGNTIYF
v_call: TRBV28; d_call: -; clone_size: few; j_call: TRBJ1-2; cdr3_nt: TGTGCCAGCAGTTTCAGGGGTAGGGTCTATGGCTACACCTTC; cdr3_aa: CASSFRGRVYGYTF
v_call: TRBV18; d_call: TRBD2; clone_size: -; j_call: TRBJ2-3; cdr3_nt: TGTGCCAGCTCACCAACTAGCGGACACAACACAGATACGCAGTATTTT; cdr3_aa: CASSPTSGHNTDTQYF
v_call: TRBV7-9; d_call: TRBD1; clone_size: -; j_call: TRBJ1-5; cdr3_nt: TGTGCCAGCAGCTCCAGGGGGGGTCTTCCCCAGCATTTT; cdr3_aa: CASSSRGGLPQHF
v_call: TRBV27; d_call: -; clone_size: once; j_call: TRBJ1-2; cdr3_nt: TGTGCCAGCAGTTTCTTAAGGGACGGAAACTATGGCTACACCTTC; cdr3_aa: CASSFLRDGNYGYTF
v_call: TRBV7-3; d_call: -; clone_size: -; j_call: TRBJ2-5; cdr3_nt: TGTGCCAGCAGCTCCACCTCAGGGAATCCAGAGACCCAGTACTTC; cdr3_aa: CASSSTSGNPETQYF
v_call: TRBV23-1; d_call: TRBD2; clone_size: few; j_call: TRBJ2-1; cdr3_nt: TGCGCCAGCAGTCAATTCAACCCAAGCGGGGGGGAGGAATCCGATGAGCAGTTCTTC; cdr3_aa: CASSQFNPSGGEESDEQFF
v_call: TRBV10-3; d_call: TRBD1; clone_size: -; j_call: TRBJ2-7; cdr3_nt: TGTGCCAGCAGTCTGGGACAGGCGAGCTACGAGCAGTACTTC; cdr3_aa: CASSLGQASYEQYF
v_call: TRBV4-3; d_call: -; clone_size: few; j_call: TRBJ1-5; cdr3_nt: TGCGCCAGCAGCCGCCGGGTAAGTGGCAATCAGCCCCAGCATTTT; cdr3_aa: CASSRRVSGNQPQHF
v_call: TRBV7-2; d_call: -; clone_size: -; j_call: TRBJ2-7; cdr3_nt: TGTGCCAGCAGACCTATACTAGCTGGAATGTACGAGCAGTACTTC; cdr3_aa: CASRPILAGMYEQYF
v_call: TRBV7-2; d_call: TRBD2; clone_size: -; j_call: TRBJ2-3; cdr3_nt: TGTGCCAGCAGCTCGGGGACTAGCGTGGATACGCAGTATTTT; cdr3_aa: CASSSGTSVDTQYF
v_call: TRBV4-3; d_call: -; clone_size: -; j_call: TRBJ2-7; cdr3_nt: TGCGCCAGCAGCCAAGATGGGGGAACTAGATCCTACGAGCAGTACTTC; cdr3_aa: CASSQDGGTRSYEQYF
v_call: TRBV19; d_call: -; clone_size: -; j_call: TRBJ2-7; cdr3_nt: TGTGCCAGTAGCCGGAAGCGGACTAATCCCTCCTCCTACGAGCAGTACTTC; cdr3_aa: CASSRKRTNPSSYEQYF